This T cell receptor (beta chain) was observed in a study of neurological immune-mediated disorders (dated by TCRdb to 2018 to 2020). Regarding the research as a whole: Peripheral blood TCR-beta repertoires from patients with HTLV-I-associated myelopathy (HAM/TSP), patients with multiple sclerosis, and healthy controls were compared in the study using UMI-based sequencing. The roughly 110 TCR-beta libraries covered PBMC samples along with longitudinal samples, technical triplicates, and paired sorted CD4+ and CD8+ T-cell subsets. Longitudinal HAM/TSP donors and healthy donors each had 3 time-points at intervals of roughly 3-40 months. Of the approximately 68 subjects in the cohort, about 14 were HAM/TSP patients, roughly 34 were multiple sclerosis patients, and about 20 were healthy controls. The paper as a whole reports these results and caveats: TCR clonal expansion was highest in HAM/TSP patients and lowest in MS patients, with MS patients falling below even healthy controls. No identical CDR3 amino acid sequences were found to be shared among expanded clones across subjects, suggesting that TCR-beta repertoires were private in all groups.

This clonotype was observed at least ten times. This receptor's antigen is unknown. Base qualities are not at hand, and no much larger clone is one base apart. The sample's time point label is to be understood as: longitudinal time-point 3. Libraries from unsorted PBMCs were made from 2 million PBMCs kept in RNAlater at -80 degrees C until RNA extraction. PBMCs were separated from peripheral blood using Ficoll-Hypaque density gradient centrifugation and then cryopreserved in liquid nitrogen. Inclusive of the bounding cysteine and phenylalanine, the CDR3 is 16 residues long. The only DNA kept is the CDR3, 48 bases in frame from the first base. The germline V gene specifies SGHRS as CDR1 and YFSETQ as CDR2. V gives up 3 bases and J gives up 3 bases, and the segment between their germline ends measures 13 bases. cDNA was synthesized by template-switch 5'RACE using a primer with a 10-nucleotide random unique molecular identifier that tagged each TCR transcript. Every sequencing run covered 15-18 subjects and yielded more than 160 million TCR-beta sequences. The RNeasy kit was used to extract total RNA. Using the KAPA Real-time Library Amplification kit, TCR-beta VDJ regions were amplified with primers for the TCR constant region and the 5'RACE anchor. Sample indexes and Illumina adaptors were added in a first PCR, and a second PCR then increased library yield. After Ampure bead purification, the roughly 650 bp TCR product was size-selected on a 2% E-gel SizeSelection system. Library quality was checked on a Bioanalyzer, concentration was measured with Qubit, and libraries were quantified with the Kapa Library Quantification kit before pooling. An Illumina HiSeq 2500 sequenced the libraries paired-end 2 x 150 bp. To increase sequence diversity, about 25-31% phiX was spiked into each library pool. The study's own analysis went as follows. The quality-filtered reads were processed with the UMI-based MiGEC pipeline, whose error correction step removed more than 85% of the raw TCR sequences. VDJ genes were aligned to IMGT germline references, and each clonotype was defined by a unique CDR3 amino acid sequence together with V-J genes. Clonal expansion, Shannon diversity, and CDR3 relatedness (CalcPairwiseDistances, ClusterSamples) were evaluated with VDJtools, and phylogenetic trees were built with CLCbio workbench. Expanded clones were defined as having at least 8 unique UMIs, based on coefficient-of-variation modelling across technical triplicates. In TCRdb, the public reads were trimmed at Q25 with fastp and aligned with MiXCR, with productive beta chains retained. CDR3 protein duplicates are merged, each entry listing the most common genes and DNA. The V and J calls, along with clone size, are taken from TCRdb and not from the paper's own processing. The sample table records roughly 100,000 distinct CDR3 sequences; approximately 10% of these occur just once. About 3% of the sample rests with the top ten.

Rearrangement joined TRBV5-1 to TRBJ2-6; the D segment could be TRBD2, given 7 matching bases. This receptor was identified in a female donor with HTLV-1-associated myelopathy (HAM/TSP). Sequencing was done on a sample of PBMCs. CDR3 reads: CASSSGGGHGANVLTF. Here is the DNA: TGCGCCAGCAGCTCCGGCGGGGGCCATGGGGCCAACGTCCTGACTTTC.